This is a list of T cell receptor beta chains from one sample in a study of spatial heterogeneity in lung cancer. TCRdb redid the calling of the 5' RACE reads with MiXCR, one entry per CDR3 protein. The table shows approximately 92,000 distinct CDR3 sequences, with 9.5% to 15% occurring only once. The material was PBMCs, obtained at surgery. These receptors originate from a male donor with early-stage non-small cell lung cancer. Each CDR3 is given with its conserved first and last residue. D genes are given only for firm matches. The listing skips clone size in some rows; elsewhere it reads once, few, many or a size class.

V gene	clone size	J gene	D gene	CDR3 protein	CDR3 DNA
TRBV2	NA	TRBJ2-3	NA	CASSELSTDTQYF	TGTGCCAGCAGTGAACTTAGCACAGATACGCAGTATTTT
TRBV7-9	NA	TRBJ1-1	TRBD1	CASSPDRATEAFF	TGTGCCAGCAGCCCGGACAGGGCCACTGAAGCTTTCTTT
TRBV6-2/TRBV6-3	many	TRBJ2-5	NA	CASSYSLGPYRETQYF	TGTGCCAGCAGTTACTCTCTCGGGCCCTACCGGGAGACCCAGTACTTC
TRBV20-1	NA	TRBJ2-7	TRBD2	CSAESASGSSEQYF	TGCAGTGCCGAGTCGGCTAGCGGGAGTTCCGAGCAGTACTTC
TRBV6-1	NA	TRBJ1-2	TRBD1	CASSEGGQDYYGYTF	TGTGCCAGCAGTGAAGGGGGACAGGATTACTATGGCTACACCTTC
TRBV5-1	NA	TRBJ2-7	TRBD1	CASSRTTSGTEGYEQYF	TGCGCCAGCAGCCGTACGACCTCCGGGACAGAAGGTTACGAGCAGTACTTC
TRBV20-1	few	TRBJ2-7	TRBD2	CSANSGRAYEQYF	TGCAGTGCCAATAGCGGGAGGGCCTACGAGCAGTACTTC
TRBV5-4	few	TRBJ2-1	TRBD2	CASSFSGGRRNEQFF	TGTGCCAGCAGCTTTAGCGGGGGCCGTCGGAATGAGCAGTTCTTC
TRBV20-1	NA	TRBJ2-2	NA	CSAREQGDGELFF	TGCAGTGCTAGGGAACAGGGCGACGGGGAGCTGTTTTTT
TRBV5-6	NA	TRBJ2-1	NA	CASSLAGVGYNEQFF	TGTGCCAGCAGCTTGGCAGGAGTTGGCTACAATGAGCAGTTCTTC
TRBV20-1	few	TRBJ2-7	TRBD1	CSARGNRGKFEQYF	TGCAGTGCTAGAGGGAACAGGGGGAAGTTCGAGCAGTACTTC
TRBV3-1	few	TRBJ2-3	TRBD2	CASSQGGLGGTDTQYF	TGTGCCAGCAGCCAAGGGGGACTAGGTGGTACAGATACGCAGTATTTT
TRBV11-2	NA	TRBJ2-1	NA	CASSLANYNEQFF	TGTGCCAGCAGCTTAGCTAACTACAATGAGCAGTTCTTC
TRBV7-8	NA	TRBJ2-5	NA	CASSRGSPRGETQYF	TGTGCCAGCAGCCGGGGGAGTCCCCGAGGGGAGACCCAGTACTTC
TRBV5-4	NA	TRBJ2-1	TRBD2	CASARLAGESEQFF	TGTGCCAGCGCCCGACTAGCGGGGGAGAGTGAGCAGTTCTTC
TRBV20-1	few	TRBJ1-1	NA	CSAYGQPMNTEAFF	TGCAGTGCATACGGACAGCCTATGAACACTGAAGCTTTCTTT
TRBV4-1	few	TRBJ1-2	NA	CASSQDRVDGYTF	TGCGCCAGCAGCCAAGATAGGGTCGATGGCTACACCTTC
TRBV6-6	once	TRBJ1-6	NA	CASSFPGGRVSPLHF	TGTGCCAGCAGTTTCCCGGGGGGAAGGGTCTCACCCCTCCACTTT
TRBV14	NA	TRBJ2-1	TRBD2	CASSQLAGGGHEQFF	TGTGCCAGCAGCCAACTAGCGGGAGGGGGGCATGAGCAGTTCTTC
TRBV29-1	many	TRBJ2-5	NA	CSVHGGRQETQYF	TGCAGCGTTCACGGGGGCCGCCAAGAGACCCAGTACTTC
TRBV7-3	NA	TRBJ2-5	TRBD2	CASSYQGLELETQYF	TGTGCCAGCAGCTATCAAGGACTAGAATTGGAGACCCAGTACTTC
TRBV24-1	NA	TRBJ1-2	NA	CATSASGAHEYGYTF	TGTGCCACCAGTGCGTCAGGGGCGCATGAGTATGGCTACACCTTC
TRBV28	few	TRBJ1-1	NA	CATTEGRGGRAFF	TGTGCCACCACGGAAGGTAGGGGGGGAAGAGCTTTCTTT
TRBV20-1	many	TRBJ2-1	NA	CSARLGGNYNEQFF	TGCAGTGCTAGATTGGGCGGGAACTACAATGAGCAGTTCTTC